This TCR beta chain was observed in a study of cytomegalovirus exposure and HLA in healthy donors. Study overall: The approximately 670 first-cohort repertoires and the 110 or so validation repertoires shared the same platform, a later analysis reported. Whole-study results and caveats: Using the classifier, cytomegalovirus status was reportedly diagnosed with high specificity and sensitivity.

The approximately 120-subject validation cohort, separate from the approximately 630-subject first cohort, included the donors. Sequencing used immunoSEQ multiplex PCR; TCRdb keeps in-frame clones, though not all of them. The sample lists 140,000 to 150,000 clones; approximately 91% were seen once. Note on this clone: Its antigen remains unknown.

This CDR3 comprises 15 residues. J was trimmed by 8 bases and V by 6 bases; bases with no gene match: 14. Germline CDR1 and CDR2: MDHEN and SYDVKM. V usage is TRBV28 and J usage is TRBJ2-3, with 7 bases fitting TRBD1. Input material: PBMCs. The TCR sequence derives from a young man in good health and CMV-seronegative. This CDR3 is CASSSGQALRGTQYF. Here the CDR3 DNA reads TGTGCCAGCAGCTCTGGACAGGCTTTAAGGGGTACGCAGTATTTT.